The sequence of this T cell receptor beta chain was determined in a study of T cell clonality in common variable immunodeficiency. Control and CVID samples contributed equal amounts of genomic DNA. This table comes from immunoSEQ multiplex PCR, and its TCRdb copy is limited to in-frame clones, with some not included. The sample offers roughly 50,000 clones and no singletons, the top ten holding more than 3%. CDR3 size: 15 residues. Unmatched junction bases numbered 10, after V lost 5 bases and J lost 1 base. In germline, CDR1 is GTSNPN, CDR2 SVGIG (reference sequence). Donors gave 5 to 8 ml heparinized peripheral whole blood. Findings of the study overall: Shared TCRbeta clones were fewer between CVID subjects than controls. TCRbeta clonality was increased in CVID versus healthy controls.

This clone has ten or more counts. As yet, its antigen is unknown. The read comes to an end 3 residues before the CDR3 does, leaving the germline J gene to fill in the end. The TCR originated in a person aged 18 to 75 in good health. The sample was peripheral blood mononuclear cells. The V and J genes are TRBV30 and TRBJ2-7; 8 bases align to TRBD2. The CDR3 region is CAWSRGLAGSYEQYF. CDR3 DNA (partial): TGTGCCTGGTCCCGTGGGTTAGCGGGATCCTACGAG.